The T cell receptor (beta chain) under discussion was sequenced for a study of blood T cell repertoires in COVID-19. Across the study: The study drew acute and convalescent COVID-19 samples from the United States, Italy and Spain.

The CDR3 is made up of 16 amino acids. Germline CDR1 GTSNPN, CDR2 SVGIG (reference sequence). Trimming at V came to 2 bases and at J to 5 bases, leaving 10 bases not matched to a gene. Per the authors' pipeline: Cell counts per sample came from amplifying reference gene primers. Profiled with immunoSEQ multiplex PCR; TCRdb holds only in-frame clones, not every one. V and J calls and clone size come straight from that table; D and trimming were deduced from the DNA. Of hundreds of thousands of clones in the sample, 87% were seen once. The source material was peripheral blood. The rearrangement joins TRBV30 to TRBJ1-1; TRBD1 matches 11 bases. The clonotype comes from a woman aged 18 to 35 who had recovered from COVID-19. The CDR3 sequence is CAWSPGQGEVGTEAFF. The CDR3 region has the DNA TGTGCCTGGAGTCCGGGACAGGGGGAGGTTGGTACTGAAGCTTTCTTT.